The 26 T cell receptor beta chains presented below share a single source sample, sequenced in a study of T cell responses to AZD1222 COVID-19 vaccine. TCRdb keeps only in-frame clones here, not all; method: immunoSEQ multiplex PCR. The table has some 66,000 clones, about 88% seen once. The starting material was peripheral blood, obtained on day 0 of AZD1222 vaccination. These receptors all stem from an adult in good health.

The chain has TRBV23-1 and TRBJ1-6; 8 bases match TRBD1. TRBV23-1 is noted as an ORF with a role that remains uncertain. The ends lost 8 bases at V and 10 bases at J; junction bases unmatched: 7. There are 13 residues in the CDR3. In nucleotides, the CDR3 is TGCGCCAGCGTTCATACAGGGGGATCACCCCTCCACTTT. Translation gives CASVHTGGSPLHF.

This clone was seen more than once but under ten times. The CDR3 DNA is TGCGCCAGCAGCCCCGCCGGGACAGGGGGATTCAGGGAGACCCAGTACTTC. This sequence encodes CASSPAGTGGFRETQYF. The chain recombines TRBV4-3 with TRBJ2-5; 11 bases are shared with TRBD1. The CDR3 runs to 17 residues. J was trimmed by 5 bases and V by 4 bases; bases with no gene match: 12. Germline lookup yields CDR1 LGHNA and CDR2 YSLEER.

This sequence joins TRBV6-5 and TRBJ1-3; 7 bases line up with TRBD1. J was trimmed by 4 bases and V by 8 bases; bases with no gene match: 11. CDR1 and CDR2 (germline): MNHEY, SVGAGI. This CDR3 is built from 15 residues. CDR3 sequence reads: CASGSHRGSGNTIYF. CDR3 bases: TGTGCCAGCGGCAGCCACAGGGGATCCGGAAACACCATATATTTT.

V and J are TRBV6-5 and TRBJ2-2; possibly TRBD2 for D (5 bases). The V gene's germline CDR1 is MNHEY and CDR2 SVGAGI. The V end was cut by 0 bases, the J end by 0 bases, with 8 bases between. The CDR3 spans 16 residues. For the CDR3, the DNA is TGTGCCAGCAGTTACTCGAGCGGAACGAACACCGGGGAGCTGTTTTTT. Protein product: CASSYSSGTNTGELFF.

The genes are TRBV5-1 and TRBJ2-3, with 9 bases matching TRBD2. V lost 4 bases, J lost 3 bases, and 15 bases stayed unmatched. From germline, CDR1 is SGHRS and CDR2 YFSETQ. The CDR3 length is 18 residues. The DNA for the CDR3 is TGCGCCAGCAGCCCCAGGGGTAGCGGGACTAGCAGTACAGATACGCAGTATTTT. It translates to CASSPRGSGTSSTDTQYF. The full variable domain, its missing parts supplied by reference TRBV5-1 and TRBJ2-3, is KAGVTQTPRYLIKTRGQQVTLSCSPISGHRSVSWYQQTPGQGLQFLFEYFSETQRNKGNFPGRFSGRQFSNSRSEMNVSTLELGDSALYLCASSPRGSGTSSTDTQYFGPGTRLTVL.

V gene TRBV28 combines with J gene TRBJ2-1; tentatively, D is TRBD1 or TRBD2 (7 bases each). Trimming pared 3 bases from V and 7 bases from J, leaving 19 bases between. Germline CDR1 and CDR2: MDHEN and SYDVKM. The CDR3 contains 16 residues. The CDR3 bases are TGTGCCAGCAGTTTGACAGGGTATAGCGGGTGGAATGAGCAGTTCTTC. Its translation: CASSLTGYSGWNEQFF.

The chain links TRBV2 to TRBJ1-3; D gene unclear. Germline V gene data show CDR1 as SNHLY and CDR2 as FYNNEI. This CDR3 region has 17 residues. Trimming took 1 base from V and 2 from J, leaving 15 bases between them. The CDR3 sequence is CASSEGPLYSPGNTIYF. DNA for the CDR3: TGTGCCAGCAGTGAAGGGCCATTGTATAGTCCTGGAAACACCATATATTTT. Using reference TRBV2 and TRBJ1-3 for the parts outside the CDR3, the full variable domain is EPEVTQTPSHQVTQMGQEVILRCVPISNHLYFYWYRQILGQKVEFLVSFYNNEISEKSEIFDDQFSVERPDGSNFTLKIRSTKLEDSAMYFCASSEGPLYSPGNTIYFGEGSWLTVV.

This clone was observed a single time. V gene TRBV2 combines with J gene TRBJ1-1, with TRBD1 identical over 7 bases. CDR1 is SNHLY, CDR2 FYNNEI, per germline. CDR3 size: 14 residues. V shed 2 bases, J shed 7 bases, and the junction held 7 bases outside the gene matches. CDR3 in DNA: TGTGCCAGCAGTGAACCAGGACAGGATGATGAAGCTTTCTTT. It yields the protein CASSEPGQDDEAFF.

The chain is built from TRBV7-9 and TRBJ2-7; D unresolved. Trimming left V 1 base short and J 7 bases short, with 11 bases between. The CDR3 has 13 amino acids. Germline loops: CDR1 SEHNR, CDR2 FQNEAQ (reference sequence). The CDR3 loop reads CASSLGQYAEQYF. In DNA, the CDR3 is TGTGCCAGCAGCTTAGGGCAGTATGCAGAGCAGTACTTC.

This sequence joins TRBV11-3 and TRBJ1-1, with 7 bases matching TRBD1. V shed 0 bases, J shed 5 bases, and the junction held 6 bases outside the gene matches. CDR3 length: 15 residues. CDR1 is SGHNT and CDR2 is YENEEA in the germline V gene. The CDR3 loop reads CASSLEEGAGTEAFF. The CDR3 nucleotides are TGTGCCAGCAGCTTAGAGGAGGGGGCGGGTACTGAAGCTTTCTTT.

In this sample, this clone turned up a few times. CDR3 nucleotide sequence: TGTGCCAGCAGCATACGCCCAGGACTAGCACAGAGTAATGAGCAGTTCTTC. It specifies CASSIRPGLAQSNEQFF. The chain uses TRBV7-9 and TRBJ2-1; 8 bases fit TRBD2. Trimming took 5 bases from V and 7 from J; bases not matched to a gene: 16. The CDR3 is 17 amino acids. CDR1 is SEHNR and CDR2 is FQNEAQ in the germline V gene (reference sequence).

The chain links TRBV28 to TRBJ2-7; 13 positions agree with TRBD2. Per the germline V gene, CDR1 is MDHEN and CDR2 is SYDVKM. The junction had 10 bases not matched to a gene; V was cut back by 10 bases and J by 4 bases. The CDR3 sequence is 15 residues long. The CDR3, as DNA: TGTGCCACCGGACTAGCGGGAGTTTCCTCATACGAGCAGTACTTC. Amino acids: CATGLAGVSSYEQYF.

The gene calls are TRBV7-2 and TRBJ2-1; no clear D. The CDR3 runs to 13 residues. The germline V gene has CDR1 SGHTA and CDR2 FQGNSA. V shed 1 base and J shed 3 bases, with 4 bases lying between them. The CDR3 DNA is TGTGCCAGCAGCTTAGGAATCTACAATGAGCAGTTCTTC. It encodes CASSLGIYNEQFF.

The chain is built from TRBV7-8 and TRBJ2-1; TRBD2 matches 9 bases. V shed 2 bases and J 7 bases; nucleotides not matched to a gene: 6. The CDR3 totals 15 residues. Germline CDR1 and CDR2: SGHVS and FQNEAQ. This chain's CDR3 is CASSLLLAGKNEQFF. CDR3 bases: TGTGCCAGCAGCTTACTGCTAGCGGGAAAAAATGAGCAGTTCTTC.

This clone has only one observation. CDR3 nucleotide sequence: TGTGCCAGCAGCATAGGACAGGCGGGCAATCAGCCCCAGCATTTT. Translated: CASSIGQAGNQPQHF. V usage is TRBV7-2 and J usage is TRBJ1-5; TRBD1 agrees at 7 bases. The CDR3 extends over 15 amino acids. CDR1 SGHTA and CDR2 FQGNSA come from the germline V gene. Germline trimming cut 5 bases from V and 2 bases from J; bases unmatched to any gene: 6.

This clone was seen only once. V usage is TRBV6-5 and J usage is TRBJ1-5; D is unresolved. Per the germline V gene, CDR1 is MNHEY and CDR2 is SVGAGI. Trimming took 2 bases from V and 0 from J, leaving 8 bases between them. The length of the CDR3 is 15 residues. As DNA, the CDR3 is TGTGCCAGCAGTTACGGTTTTTTTAGCAATCAGCCCCAGCATTTT. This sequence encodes CASSYGFFSNQPQHF.

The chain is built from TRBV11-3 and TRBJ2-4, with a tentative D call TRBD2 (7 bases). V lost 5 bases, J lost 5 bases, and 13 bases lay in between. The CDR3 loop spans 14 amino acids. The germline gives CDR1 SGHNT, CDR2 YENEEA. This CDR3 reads CASSKGGAENIQYF. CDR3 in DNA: TGTGCCAGCAGCAAGGGGGGGGCAGAAAACATTCAGTACTTC.

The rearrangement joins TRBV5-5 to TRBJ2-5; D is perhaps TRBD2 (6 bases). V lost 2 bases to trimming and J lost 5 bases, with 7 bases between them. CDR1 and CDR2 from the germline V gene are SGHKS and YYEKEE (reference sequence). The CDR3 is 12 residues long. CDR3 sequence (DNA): TGTGCCAGCAGCTTTGGGGGGGAGACCCAGTACTTC. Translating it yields CASSFGGETQYF.

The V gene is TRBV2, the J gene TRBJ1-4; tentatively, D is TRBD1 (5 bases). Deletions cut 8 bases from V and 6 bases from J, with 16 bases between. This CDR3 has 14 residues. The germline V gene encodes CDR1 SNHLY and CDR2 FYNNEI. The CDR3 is CASVGRDRYEKLFF. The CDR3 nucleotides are TGTGCCAGCGTAGGAAGAGACAGATATGAAAAACTGTTTTTT. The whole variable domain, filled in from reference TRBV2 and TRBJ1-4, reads EPEVTQTPSHQVTQMGQEVILRCVPISNHLYFYWYRQILGQKVEFLVSFYNNEISEKSEIFDDQFSVERPDGSNFTLKIRSTKLEDSAMYFCASVGRDRYEKLFFGSGTQLSVL.

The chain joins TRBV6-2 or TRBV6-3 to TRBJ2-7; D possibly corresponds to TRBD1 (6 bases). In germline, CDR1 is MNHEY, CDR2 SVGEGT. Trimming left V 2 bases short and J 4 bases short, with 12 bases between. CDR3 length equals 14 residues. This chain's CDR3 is CASSYGRGPYEQYF. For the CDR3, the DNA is TGTGCCAGCAGTTACGGCAGGGGCCCGTACGAGCAGTACTTC.

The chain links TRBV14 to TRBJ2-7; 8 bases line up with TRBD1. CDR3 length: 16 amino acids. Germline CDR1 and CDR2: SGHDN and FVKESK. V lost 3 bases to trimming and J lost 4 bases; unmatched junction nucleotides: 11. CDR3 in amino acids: CASSHGTGTGFYEQYF. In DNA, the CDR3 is TGTGCCAGCAGCCACGGGACCGGGACAGGCTTTTACGAGCAGTACTTC.

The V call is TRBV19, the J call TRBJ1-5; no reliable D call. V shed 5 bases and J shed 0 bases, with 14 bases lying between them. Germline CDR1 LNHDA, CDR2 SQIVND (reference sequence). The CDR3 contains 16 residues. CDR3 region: CASSPWEWYSNQPQHF. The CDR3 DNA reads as TGTGCCAGTAGTCCTTGGGAATGGTATAGCAATCAGCCCCAGCATTTT.

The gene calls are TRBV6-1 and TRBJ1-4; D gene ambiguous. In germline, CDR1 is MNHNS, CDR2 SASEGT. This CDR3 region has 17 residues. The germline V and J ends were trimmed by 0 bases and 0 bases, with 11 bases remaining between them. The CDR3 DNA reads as TGTGCCAGCAGTGAAGCTGGCGCCCTAGCAACTAATGAAAAACTGTTTTTT. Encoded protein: CASSEAGALATNEKLFF.

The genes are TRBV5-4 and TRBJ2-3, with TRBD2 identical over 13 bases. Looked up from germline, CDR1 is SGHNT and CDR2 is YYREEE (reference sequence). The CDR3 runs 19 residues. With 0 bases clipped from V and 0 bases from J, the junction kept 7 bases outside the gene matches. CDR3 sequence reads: CASSLDLGTSGASTDTQYF. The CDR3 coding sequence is TGTGCCAGCAGCTTGGACCTCGGGACTAGCGGGGCTAGCACAGATACGCAGTATTTT. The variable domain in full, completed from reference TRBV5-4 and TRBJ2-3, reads ETGVTQSPTHLIKTRGQQVTLRCSSQSGHNTVSWYQQALGQGPQFIFQYYREEENGRGNFPPRFSGLQFPNYSSELNVNALELDDSALYLCASSLDLGTSGASTDTQYFGPGTRLTVL.

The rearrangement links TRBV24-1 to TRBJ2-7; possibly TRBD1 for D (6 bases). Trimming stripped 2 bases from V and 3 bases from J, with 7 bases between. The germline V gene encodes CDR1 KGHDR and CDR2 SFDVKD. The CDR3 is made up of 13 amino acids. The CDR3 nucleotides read TGTGCCACCAGTGATTACAGGGTCTACGAGCAGTACTTC. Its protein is CATSDYRVYEQYF.

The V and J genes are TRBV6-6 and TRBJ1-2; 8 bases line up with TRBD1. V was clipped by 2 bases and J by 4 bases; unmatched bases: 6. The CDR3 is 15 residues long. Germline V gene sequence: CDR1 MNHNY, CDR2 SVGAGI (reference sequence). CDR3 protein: CASSYGSDRAYGYTF. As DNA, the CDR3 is TGTGCCAGCAGTTACGGCTCGGACAGGGCCTATGGCTACACCTTC.